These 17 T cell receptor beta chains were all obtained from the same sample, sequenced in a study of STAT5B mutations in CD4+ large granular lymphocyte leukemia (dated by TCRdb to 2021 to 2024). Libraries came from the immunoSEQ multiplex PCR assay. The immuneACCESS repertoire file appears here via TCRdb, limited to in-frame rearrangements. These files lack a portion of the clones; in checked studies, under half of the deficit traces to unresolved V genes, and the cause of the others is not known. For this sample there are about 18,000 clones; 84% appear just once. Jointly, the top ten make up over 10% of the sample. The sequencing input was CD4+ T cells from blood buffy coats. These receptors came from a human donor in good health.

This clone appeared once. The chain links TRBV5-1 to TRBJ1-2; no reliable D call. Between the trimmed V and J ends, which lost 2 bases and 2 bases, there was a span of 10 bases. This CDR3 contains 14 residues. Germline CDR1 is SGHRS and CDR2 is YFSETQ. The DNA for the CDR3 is TGCGCCAGCAGCTTTCGGACTTCCAACTATGGCTACACCTTC. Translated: CASSFRTSNYGYTF.

CDR3 residues: CASAPEDIQYF. CDR3 nucleotides: TGTGCCAGCGCCCCAGAGGACATTCAGTACTTC. J is TRBJ2-4 and V is TRBV2; D call uncertain. CDR3 length equals 11 residues. Germline CDR1 reads SNHLY; CDR2 reads FYNNEI. V was shortened by 8 bases and J by 8 bases, with 10 bases between the two germline ends.

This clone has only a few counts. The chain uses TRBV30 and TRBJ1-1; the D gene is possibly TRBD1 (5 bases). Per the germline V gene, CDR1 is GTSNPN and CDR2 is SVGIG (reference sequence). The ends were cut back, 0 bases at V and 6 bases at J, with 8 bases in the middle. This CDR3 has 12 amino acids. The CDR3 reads CAWSVGVPEAFF. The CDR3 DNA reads TGTGCCTGGAGTGTAGGGGTCCCTGAAGCTTTCTTT.

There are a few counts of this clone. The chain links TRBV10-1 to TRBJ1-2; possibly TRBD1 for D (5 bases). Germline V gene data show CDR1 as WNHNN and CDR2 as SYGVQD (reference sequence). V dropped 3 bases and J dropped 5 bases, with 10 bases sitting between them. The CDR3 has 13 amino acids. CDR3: CASSDGRGYGYTF. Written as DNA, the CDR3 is TGCGCCAGCAGTGACGGGAGGGGATATGGCTACACCTTC.

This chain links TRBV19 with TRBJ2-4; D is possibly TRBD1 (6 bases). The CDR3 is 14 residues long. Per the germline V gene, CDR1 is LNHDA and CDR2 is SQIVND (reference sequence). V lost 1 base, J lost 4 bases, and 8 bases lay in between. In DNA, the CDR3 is TGTGCCAGTAGTATAGGGGACACAAAAAACATTCAGTACTTC. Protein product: CASSIGDTKNIQYF.

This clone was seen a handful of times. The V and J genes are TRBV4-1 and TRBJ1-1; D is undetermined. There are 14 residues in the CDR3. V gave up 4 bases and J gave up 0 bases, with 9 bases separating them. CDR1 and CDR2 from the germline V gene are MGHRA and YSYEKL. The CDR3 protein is CASSLGLLNTEAFF. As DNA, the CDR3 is TGCGCCAGCAGCCTAGGACTCTTGAACACTGAAGCTTTCTTT.

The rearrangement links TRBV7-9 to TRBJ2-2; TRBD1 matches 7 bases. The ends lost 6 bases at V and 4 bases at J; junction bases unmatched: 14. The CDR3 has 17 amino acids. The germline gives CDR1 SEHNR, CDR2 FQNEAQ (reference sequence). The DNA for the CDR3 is TGTGCCAGCAGAGCCAGACCGGGACAGTTATTCACCGGGGAGCTGTTTTTT. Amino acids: CASRARPGQLFTGELFF.

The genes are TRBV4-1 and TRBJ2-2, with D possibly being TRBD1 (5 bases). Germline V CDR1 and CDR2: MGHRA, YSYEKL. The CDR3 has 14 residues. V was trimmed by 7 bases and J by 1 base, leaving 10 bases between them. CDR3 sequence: CASIGQGNTGELFF. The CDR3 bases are TGCGCCAGCATAGGTCAGGGGAACACCGGGGAGCTGTTTTTT.

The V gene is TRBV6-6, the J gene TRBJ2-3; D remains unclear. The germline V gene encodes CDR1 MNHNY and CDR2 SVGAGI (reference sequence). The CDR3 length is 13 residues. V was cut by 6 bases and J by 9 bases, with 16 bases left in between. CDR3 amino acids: CASSPPLTPTQYF. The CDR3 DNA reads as TGTGCCAGCAGCCCTCCCCTCACCCCGACGCAGTATTTT.

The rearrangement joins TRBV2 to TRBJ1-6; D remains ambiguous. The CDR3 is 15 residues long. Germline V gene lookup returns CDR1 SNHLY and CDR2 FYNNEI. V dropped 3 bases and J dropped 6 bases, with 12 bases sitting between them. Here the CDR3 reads CASSEEEAVNSPLHF. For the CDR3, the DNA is TGTGCCAGCAGTGAGGAGGAGGCAGTTAATTCACCCCTCCACTTT.

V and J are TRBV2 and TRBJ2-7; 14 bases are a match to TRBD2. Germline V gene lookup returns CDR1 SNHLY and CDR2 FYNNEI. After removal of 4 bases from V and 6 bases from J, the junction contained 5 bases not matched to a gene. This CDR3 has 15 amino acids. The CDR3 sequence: CASSVYGLAGGEQYF. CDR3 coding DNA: TGTGCCAGCAGTGTATATGGACTAGCGGGAGGCGAGCAGTACTTC.

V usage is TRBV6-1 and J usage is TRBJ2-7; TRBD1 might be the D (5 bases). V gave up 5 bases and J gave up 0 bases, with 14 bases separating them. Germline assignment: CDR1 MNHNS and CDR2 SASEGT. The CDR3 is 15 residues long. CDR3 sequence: CASSRTTEASYEQYF. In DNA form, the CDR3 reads TGTGCCAGCAGTCGAACGACAGAAGCCTCCTACGAGCAGTACTTC.

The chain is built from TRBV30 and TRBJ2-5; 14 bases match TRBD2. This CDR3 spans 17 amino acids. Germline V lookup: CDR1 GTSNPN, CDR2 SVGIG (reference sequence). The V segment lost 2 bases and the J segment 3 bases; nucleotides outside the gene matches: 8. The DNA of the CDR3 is TGTGCCTGGAGTAACGGACTAGCGGGAGGACCCAAAGAGACCCAGTACTTC. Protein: CAWSNGLAGGPKETQYF.

The CDR3 nucleotides are TGTGCCAGCAGCCTGGATTCCGGGACTAGCGGTGGGGAGACCCAGTACTTC. This encodes CASSLDSGTSGGETQYF. The gene calls are TRBV2 and TRBJ2-5; TRBD2 aligns across 11 bases. Germline values: CDR1 SNHLY, CDR2 FYNNEI. Unmatched junction bases numbered 14, after V lost 6 bases and J lost 5 bases. CDR3 size: 17 residues.

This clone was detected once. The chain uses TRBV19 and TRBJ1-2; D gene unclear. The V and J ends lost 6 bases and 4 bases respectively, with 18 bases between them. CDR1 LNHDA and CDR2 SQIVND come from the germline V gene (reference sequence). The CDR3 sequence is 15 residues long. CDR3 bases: TGTGCCAGTAGCCCCGGCGCCGCGTATCCCTATGGCTACACCTTC. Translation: CASSPGAAYPYGYTF.

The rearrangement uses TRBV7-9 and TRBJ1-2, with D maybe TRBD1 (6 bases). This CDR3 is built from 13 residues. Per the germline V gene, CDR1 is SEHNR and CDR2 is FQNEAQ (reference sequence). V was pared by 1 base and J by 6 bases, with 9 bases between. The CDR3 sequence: CASSLDGGDGYTF. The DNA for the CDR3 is TGTGCCAGCAGCTTAGACGGGGGCGATGGCTACACCTTC. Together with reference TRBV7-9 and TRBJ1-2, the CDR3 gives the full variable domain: DTGVSQNPRHKITKRGQNVTFRCDPISEHNRLYWYRQTLGQGPEFLTYFQNEAQLEKSRLLSDRFSAERPKGSFSTLEIQRTEQGDSAMYLCASSLDGGDGYTFGSGTRLTVV.

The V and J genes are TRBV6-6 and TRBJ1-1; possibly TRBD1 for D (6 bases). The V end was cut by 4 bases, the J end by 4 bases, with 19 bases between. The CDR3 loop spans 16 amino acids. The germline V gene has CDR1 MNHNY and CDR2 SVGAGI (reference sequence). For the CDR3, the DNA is TGTGCCAGCAGTTTCCCCAGGGGCGCAGGGGTCACTGAAGCTTTCTTT. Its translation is CASSFPRGAGVTEAFF.